Presented here are 13 T cell receptor beta chains from one specimen sequenced in a study of T cell repertoires and HLA-DP antigens (dated by TCRdb to the late 2010s). Antigen specificity for these receptors is unknown. The library was made by the immunoSEQ multiplex PCR assay. The clones in this table, taken by TCRdb from immuneACCESS, are in-frame only. Not every clone is retained; where verified, under half of the shortfall comes from an unresolved V gene, and the cause of the rest is unknown. The sample has about 73,000 clones on record, about four fifths of them singletons. The ten largest clones add up to 1.6% of the sample. The sample comprised CD4+ T cells from PBMCs. The source of these receptors is a man aged 60-69 years in good health and CMV-seronegative.

The chain carries TRBV9 and TRBJ2-5; TRBD1 agrees at 8 bases. The CDR3 has 15 residues. The V and J ends lost 3 bases and 2 bases, in that order; junction bases with no gene match: 6. Germline values: CDR1 SGDLS, CDR2 YYNGEE. The CDR3 sequence: CASSADRGYQETQYF. CDR3 sequence (DNA): TGTGCCAGCAGCGCCGACAGGGGTTATCAAGAGACCCAGTACTTC. Together with reference TRBV9 and TRBJ2-5, the CDR3 gives the full variable domain: DSGVTQTPKHLITATGQRVTLRCSPRSGDLSVYWYQQSLDQGLQFLIQYYNGEERAKGNILERFSAQQFPDLHSELNLSSLELGDSALYFCASSADRGYQETQYFGPGTRLLVL.

This clone was counted only a few times. The V call is TRBV29-1, the J call TRBJ2-2; 7 nucleotides align to TRBD2. The CDR3 extends over 14 amino acids. Germline CDR1 reads SQVTM; CDR2 reads ANQGSEA. V lost 4 bases and J lost 2; bases outside the gene matches: 4. The CDR3 DNA reads TGCAGCGTTGGGGGGAGGGTTAACACCGGGGAGCTGTTTTTT. It specifies CSVGGRVNTGELFF.

The chain joins TRBV11-2 to TRBJ2-7, with a weak D call TRBD2 (7 bases). V lost 5 bases, J lost 9 bases, and 20 bases lay in between. This CDR3 spans 14 amino acids. From germline, CDR1 is SGHAT and CDR2 FQNNGV. The CDR3 coding sequence is TGTGCCAGCAGCCCCCAGGGGAGGGCCCTTGGGCAGTACTTC. It translates to CASSPQGRALGQYF.

The chain joins TRBV6-4 to TRBJ1-2, with a possible D match to TRBD1 (5 bases). The CDR3 is made up of 15 amino acids. The V gene lost 2 bases and the J gene lost 1 base, with 11 bases spanning the gap. CDR1 and CDR2 (germline): MRHNA, SNTAGT. The CDR3 protein is CASSDLGEVNYGYTF. CDR3 DNA sequence: TGTGCCAGCAGTGACCTGGGGGAGGTTAACTATGGCTACACCTTC.

The chain links TRBV7-2 to TRBJ1-1; 9 bases align to TRBD1. Germline V gene lookup returns CDR1 SGHTA and CDR2 FQGNSA. This CDR3 is built from 15 residues. V lost 1 base and J lost 3; bases outside the gene matches: 3. CDR3 residues: CASSLVWTGDTEAFF. In nucleotides, the CDR3 is TGTGCCAGCAGCTTAGTCTGGACAGGGGACACTGAAGCTTTCTTT.

The rearrangement links TRBV5-4 to TRBJ2-5; tentatively, D is TRBD2 (5 bases). CDR3 length: 13 amino acids. Germline loops: CDR1 SGHNT, CDR2 YYREEE (reference sequence). V was shortened by 2 bases and J by 5 bases, with 10 bases between the two germline ends. For the CDR3, the DNA is TGTGCCAGCAGCTTTACGTCGGGGGAGACCCAGTACTTC. This sequence encodes CASSFTSGETQYF.

The chain couples TRBV19 to TRBJ1-1; D not resolved. This CDR3 spans 13 amino acids. Trimming left V 3 bases short and J 5 bases short, with 10 bases between. CDR1 and CDR2 from the germline V gene are LNHDA and SQIVND (reference sequence). CDR3 DNA: TGTGCCAGTAGTATTGGTGCTGGGACTGAAGCTTTCTTT. Translation: CASSIGAGTEAFF.

The chain combines TRBV9 with TRBJ1-5, with D uncertain. V lost 4 bases and J lost 5, with 10 bases in between. This CDR3 spans 13 amino acids. Germline V gives CDR1 SGDLS, CDR2 YYNGEE. Written as DNA, the CDR3 is TGTGCCAGCAGCACAACACCCGATCAGCCCCAGCATTTT. It translates to CASSTTPDQPQHF.

This chain uses TRBV19 with TRBJ1-6, with D perhaps matching TRBD1 (5 bases). The CDR3 loop spans 13 amino acids. The germline V and J ends were trimmed by 11 bases and 7 bases, with 15 bases remaining between them. Germline CDR1 is LNHDA and CDR2 is SQIVND (reference sequence). This chain's CDR3 is CAVGGGGNSPLHF. The CDR3 coding sequence is TGTGCCGTGGGGGGGGGTGGAAATTCACCCCTCCACTTT.

The chain uses TRBV6-5 and TRBJ1-4; a possible D gene is TRBD1 (5 bases). Germline lookup yields CDR1 MNHEY and CDR2 SVGAGI. Trimming left V 10 bases short and J 8 bases short, with 17 bases between. The CDR3 is 13 amino acids. This CDR3 is CATRGSGGEKLFF. Written as DNA, the CDR3 is TGTGCCACCCGGGGGTCAGGTGGCGAAAAACTGTTTTTT.

This sequence joins TRBV5-1 and TRBJ2-1, with TRBD2 matching over 7 bases. Per germline, CDR1 SGHRS and CDR2 YFSETQ. Trimming at V came to 3 bases and at J to 13 bases, leaving 16 bases not matched to a gene. The length of the CDR3 is 15 residues. The CDR3, as DNA: TGCGCCAGCAGCTCCCAAATTGGTAGCGGGCTGGGACAGTTCTTC. Its translation is CASSSQIGSGLGQFF.

The chain joins TRBV27 to TRBJ2-2, with D possibly being TRBD1 (5 bases). This CDR3 has 14 residues. V was cut by 3 bases and J by 4 bases, with 9 bases left in between. CDR1 MNHEY and CDR2 SMNVEV come from the germline V gene (reference sequence). CDR3 loop: CASSFRESTGELFF. CDR3 in DNA: TGTGCCAGCAGTTTCAGGGAATCCACCGGGGAGCTGTTTTTT.

This clone appeared a few times. The CDR3 loop reads CASSRLVAETQYF. The CDR3 bases are TGCGCCAGCAGCCGCCTAGTCGCGGAGACCCAGTACTTC. This chain links TRBV4-1 with TRBJ2-5, with unresolved D. Deletions cut 4 bases from V and 5 bases from J, with 11 bases between. The CDR3 contains 13 residues. Germline-derived CDR1 and CDR2 are MGHRA and YSYEKL.